This is a list of T cell receptor beta chains from one sample in a study of monozygotic twins with inflammatory bowel disease. TCRdb re-called the 5' RACE reads and shows each CDR3 protein once, DNA omitted. Its table records a few hundred thousand distinct CDR3 sequences. The sequenced material came from blood. These receptors all stem from a human donor with ulcerative colitis or Crohn's disease, or a healthy co-twin of an affected twin (not recorded which). CDR3s include the opening cysteine and the closing phenylalanine or tryptophan.

v_gene,j_gene,CDR3aa
TRBV20-1,TRBJ2-3,CSAPRRGASGTQYF
TRBV12-3/TRBV12-4,TRBJ1-1,CASRSTGVRAEAFF
TRBV20-1,TRBJ2-7,CSARDFEEPTQYF
TRBV5-1,TRBJ1-2,CASSGPEDEYGYTF
TRBV10-3,TRBJ1-1,CAISGKLSLAVDTEAFF
TRBV18,TRBJ2-7,CASPTGGNYEQYF
TRBV7-6,TRBJ2-5,CASSKLGETQYF
TRBV4-1,TRBJ2-7,CASSQGQRYEQYF
TRBV7-2,TRBJ1-2,CASSGGRVYGYTF
TRBV5-5,TRBJ1-2,CASSLRGVGEYGYTF
TRBV5-1,TRBJ2-2,CASSSENTGELFF
TRBV2,TRBJ2-7,CASSKGQVSYEQYF
TRBV18,TRBJ1-5,CASSRDGPHQPQHF
TRBV9,TRBJ2-5,CASTVEESQETQYF
TRBV30,TRBJ1-5,CAWSVPGASNQPQHF